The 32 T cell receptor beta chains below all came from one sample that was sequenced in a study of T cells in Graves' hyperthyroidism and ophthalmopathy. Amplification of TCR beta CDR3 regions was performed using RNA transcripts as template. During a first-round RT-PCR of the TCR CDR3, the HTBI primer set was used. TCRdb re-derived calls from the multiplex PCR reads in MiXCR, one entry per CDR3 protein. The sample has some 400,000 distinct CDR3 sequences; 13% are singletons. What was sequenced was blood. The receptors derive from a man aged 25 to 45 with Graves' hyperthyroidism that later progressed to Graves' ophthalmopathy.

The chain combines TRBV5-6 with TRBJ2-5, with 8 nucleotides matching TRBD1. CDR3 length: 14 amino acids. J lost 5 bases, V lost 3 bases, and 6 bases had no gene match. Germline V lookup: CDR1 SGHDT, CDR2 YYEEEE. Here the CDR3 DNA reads TGTGCCAGCAGCTCACAGGGGGGTAGGGAGACCCAGTACTTC. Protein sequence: CASSSQGGRETQYF. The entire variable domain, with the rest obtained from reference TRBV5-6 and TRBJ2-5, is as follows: DAGVTQSPTHLIKTRGQQVTLRCSPKSGHDTVSWYQQALGQGPQFIFQYYEEEERQRGNFPDRFSGHQFPNYSSELNVNALLLGDSALYLCASSSQGGRETQYFGPGTRLLVL.

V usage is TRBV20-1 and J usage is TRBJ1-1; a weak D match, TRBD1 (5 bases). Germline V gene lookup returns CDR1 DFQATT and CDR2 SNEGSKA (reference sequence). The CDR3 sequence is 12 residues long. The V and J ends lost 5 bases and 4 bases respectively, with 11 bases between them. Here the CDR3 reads CSARGVGTEAFF. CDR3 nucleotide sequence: TGCAGTGCTCGGGGGGTGGGCACTGAAGCTTTCTTT.

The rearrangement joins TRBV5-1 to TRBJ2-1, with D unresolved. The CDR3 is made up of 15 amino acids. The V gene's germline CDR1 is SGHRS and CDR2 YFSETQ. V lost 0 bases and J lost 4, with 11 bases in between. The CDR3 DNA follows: TGCGCCAGCAGCTTGGATCTCGGGTATTACAATGAGCAGTTCTTC. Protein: CASSLDLGYYNEQFF. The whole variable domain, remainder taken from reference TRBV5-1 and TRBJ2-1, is KAGVTQTPRYLIKTRGQQVTLSCSPISGHRSVSWYQQTPGQGLQFLFEYFSETQRNKGNFPGRFSGRQFSNSRSEMNVSTLELGDSALYLCASSLDLGYYNEQFFGPGTRLTVL.

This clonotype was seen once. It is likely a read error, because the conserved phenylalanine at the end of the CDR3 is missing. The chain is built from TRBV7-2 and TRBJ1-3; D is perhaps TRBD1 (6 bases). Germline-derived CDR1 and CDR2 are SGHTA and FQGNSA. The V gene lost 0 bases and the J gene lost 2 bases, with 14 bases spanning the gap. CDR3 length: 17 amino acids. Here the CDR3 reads CASSLARQGRAGNTIYV. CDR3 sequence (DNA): TGTGCCAGCAGCTTAGCGCGTCAGGGGCGGGCTGGAAACACCATATATGTT.

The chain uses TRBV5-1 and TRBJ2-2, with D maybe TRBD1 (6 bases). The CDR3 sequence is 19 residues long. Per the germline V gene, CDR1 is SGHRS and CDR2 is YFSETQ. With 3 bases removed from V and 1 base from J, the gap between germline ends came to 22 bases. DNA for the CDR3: TGCGCCAGCAGCTCGAGGGTAACAGGGTTTGGGATGAACACCGGGGAGCTGTTTTTT. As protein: CASSSRVTGFGMNTGELFF.

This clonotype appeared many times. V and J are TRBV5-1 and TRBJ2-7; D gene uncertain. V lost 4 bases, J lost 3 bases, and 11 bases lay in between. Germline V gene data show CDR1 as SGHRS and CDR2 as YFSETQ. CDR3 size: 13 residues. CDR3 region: CASSLISGYEQYF. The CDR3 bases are TGCGCCAGCAGCCTCATTTCGGGCTACGAGCAGTACTTC.

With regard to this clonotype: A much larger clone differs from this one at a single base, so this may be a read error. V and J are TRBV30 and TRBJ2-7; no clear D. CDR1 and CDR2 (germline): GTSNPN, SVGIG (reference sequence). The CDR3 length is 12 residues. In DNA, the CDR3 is TGTGCCCGGAGTGTTGCGGTTTACGAGCAGTACTTC. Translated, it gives CARSVAVYEQYF.

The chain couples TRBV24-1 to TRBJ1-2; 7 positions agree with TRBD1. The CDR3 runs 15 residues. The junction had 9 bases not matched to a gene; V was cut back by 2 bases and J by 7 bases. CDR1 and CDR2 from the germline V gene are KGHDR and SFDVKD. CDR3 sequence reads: CATSDWGQGVRGYTF. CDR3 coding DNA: TGTGCCACCAGTGATTGGGGCCAGGGGGTTCGTGGCTACACCTTC.

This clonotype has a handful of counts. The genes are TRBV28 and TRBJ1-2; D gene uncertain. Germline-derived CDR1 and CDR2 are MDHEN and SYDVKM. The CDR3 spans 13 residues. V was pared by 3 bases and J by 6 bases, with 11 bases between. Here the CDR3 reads CASSFFLRDGYTF. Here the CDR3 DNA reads TGTGCCAGCAGTTTTTTTCTCCGCGATGGCTACACCTTC.

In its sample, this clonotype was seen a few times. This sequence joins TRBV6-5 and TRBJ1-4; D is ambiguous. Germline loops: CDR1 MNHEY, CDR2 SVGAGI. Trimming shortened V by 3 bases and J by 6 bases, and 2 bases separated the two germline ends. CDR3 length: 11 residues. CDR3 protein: CASSYHEKLFF. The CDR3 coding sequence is TGTGCCAGCAGTTATCATGAAAAACTGTTTTTT.

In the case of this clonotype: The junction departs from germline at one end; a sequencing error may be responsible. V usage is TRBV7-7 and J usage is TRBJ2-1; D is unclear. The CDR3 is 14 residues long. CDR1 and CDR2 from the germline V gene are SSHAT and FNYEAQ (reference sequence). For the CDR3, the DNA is TGTGCTAGCAGCTTAGCTGGCCAATACAATGAGCAGTTCTTC. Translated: CASSLAGQYNEQFF.

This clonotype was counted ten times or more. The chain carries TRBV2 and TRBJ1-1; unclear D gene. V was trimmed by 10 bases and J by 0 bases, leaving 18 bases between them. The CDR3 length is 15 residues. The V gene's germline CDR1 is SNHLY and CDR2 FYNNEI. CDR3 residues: CATTPGVYLNTEAFF. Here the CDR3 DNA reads TGTGCCACTACACCCGGGGTTTATCTGAACACTGAAGCTTTCTTT.

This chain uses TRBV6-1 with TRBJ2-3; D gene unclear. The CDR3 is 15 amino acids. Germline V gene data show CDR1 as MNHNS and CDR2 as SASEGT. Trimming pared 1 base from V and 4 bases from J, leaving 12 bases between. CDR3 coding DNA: TGTGCCAGCAGTGAAGTTAGGGTAGTTCCAGATACGCAGTATTTT. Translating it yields CASSEVRVVPDTQYF.

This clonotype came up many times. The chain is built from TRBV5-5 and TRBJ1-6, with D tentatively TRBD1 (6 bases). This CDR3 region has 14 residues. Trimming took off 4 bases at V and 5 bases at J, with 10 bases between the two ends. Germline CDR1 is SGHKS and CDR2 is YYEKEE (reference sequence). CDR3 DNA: TGTGCCAGCAGCCCTACAGGGAATAATTCACCCCTCCACTTT. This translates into CASSPTGNNSPLHF.

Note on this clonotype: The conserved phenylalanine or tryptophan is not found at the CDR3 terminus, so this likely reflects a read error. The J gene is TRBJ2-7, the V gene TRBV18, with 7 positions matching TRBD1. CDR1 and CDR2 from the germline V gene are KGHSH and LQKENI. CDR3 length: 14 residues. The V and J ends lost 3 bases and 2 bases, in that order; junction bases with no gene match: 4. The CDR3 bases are TGTGCCAGCTCACCCCGACAGGGCCCCTACGAGCAGTACATC. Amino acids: CASSPRQGPYEQYI.

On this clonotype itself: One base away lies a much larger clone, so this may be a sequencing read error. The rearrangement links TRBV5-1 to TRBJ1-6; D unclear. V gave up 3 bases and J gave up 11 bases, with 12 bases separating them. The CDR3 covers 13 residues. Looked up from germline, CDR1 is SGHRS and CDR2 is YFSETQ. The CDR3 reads CASSYEESPPLHF. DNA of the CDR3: TGCGCCAGCAGCTATGAGGAAAGCCCACCCCTCCACTTT.

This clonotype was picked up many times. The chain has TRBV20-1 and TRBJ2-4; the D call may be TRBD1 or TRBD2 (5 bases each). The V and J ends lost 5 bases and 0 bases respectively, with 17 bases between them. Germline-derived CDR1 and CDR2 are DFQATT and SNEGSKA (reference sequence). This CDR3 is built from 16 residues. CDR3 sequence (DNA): TGCAGTGCTCTACCTGCGGGCAGGGAAGCCAAAAACATTCAGTACTTC. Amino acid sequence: CSALPAGREAKNIQYF.

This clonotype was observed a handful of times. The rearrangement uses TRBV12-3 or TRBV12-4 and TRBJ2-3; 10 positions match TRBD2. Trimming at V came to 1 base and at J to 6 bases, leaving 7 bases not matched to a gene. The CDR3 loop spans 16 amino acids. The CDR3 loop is CASSLVEAGGQDTQYF. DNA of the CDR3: TGTGCCAGCAGTTTAGTGGAAGCGGGGGGGCAGGATACGCAGTATTTT.

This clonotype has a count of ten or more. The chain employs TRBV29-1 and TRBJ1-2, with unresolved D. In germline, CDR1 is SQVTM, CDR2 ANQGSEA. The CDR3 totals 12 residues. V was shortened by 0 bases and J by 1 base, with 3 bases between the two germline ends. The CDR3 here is CSVEDNNYGYTF. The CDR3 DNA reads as TGCAGCGTTGAAGACAATAACTATGGCTACACCTTC.

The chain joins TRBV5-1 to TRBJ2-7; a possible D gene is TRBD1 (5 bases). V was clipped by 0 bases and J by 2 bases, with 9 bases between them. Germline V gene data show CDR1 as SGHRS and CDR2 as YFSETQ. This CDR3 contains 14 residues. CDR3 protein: CASSLADSAYEQYF. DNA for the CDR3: TGCGCCAGCAGCTTGGCCGACAGCGCCTACGAGCAGTACTTC. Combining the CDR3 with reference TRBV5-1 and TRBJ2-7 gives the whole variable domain KAGVTQTPRYLIKTRGQQVTLSCSPISGHRSVSWYQQTPGQGLQFLFEYFSETQRNKGNFPGRFSGRQFSNSRSEMNVSTLELGDSALYLCASSLADSAYEQYFGPGTRLTVT.

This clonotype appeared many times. The CDR3 reads CASSRGRTEAFF. Written as DNA, the CDR3 is TGTGCCAGCAGTCGGGGTCGCACTGAAGCTTTCTTT. The chain carries TRBV7-9 and TRBJ1-1, with no clear D. This CDR3 has 12 amino acids. Deletions cut 6 bases from V and 4 bases from J, with 9 bases between. The germline CDR1 and CDR2 sequences are SEHNR and FQNEAQ (reference sequence).

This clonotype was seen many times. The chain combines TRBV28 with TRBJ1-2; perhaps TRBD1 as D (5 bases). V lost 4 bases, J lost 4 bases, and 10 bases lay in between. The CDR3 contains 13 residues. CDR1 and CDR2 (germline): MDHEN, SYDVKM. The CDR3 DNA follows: TGTGCCAGCAGTTCCGGGAGGGGCTATGGCTACACCTTC. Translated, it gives CASSSGRGYGYTF.

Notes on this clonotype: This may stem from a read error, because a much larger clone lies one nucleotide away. This chain's CDR3 is CASSGDRLNYGYTF. DNA of the CDR3: TGTGCCAGCAGTGGGGACAGGCTGAACTATGGCTACACCTTC. The J gene is TRBJ1-2, the V gene TRBV6-2 or TRBV6-3; TRBD1 aligns across 8 bases. This CDR3 spans 14 amino acids. CDR1 and CDR2 (germline): MNHEY, SVGEGT. Trimming took 5 bases from V and 2 from J; bases not matched to a gene: 4.

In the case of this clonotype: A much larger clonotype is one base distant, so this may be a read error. The CDR3 reads CATGTGVYYGYIF. CDR3 nucleotide sequence: TGTGCCACCGGGACAGGGGTCTACTATGGCTACATCTTC. The rearrangement uses TRBV6-1 and TRBJ1-2, with TRBD1 matching over 10 bases. The CDR3 loop spans 13 amino acids. Germline V gene data show CDR1 as MNHNS and CDR2 as SASEGT.

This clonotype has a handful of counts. The CDR3 sequence is CASKGGYEKLFF. The CDR3, as DNA: TGTGCCAGCAAAGGGGGATATGAAAAACTGTTTTTT. The chain carries TRBV6-1 and TRBJ1-4; D may be TRBD1 (6 bases). V dropped 7 bases and J dropped 6 bases, with 9 bases sitting between them. CDR3 length: 12 amino acids. Germline V gene sequence: CDR1 MNHNS, CDR2 SASEGT.

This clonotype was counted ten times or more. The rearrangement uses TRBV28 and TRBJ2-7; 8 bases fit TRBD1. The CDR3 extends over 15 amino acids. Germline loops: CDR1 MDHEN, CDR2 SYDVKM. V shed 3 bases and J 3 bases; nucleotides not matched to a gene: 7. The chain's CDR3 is CASSLYQGAIYEQYF. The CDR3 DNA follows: TGTGCCAGCAGTTTGTACCAGGGGGCGATCTACGAGCAGTACTTC.

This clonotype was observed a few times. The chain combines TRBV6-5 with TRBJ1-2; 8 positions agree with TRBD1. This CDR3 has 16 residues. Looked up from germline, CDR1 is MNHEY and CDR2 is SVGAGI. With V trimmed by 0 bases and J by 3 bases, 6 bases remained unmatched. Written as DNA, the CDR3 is TGTGCCAGCAGTTACTCGGGGACAGGAGAGGACTATGGCTACACCTTC. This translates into CASSYSGTGEDYGYTF.

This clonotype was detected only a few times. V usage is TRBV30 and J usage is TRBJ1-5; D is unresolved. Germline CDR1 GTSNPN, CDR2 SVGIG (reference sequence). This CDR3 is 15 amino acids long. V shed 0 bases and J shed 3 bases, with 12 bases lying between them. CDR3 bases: TGTGCCTGGAGTGTGTCGGGCCTCACCAATCAGCCCCAGCATTTT. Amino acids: CAWSVSGLTNQPQHF.

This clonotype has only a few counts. The CDR3 DNA reads TGCAGCGTTGACACAGGGGATGGCTACACCTTC. It is translated as CSVDTGDGYTF. V is TRBV29-1 and J is TRBJ1-2; TRBD1 agrees at 7 bases. The germline V gene encodes CDR1 SQVTM and CDR2 ANQGSEA. V trimming: 3 bases; J trimming: 6 bases; junction bases outside the gene matches: 1. CDR3 length equals 11 residues.

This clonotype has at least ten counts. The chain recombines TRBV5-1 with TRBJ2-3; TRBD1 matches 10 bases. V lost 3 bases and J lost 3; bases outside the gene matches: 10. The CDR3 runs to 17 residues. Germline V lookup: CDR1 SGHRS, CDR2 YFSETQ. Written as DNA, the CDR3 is TGCGCCAGCAGCTGGACGCCTCCGGGACAGGGGACAGATACGCAGTATTTT. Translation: CASSWTPPGQGTDTQYF. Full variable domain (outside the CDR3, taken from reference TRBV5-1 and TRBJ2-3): KAGVTQTPRYLIKTRGQQVTLSCSPISGHRSVSWYQQTPGQGLQFLFEYFSETQRNKGNFPGRFSGRQFSNSRSEMNVSTLELGDSALYLCASSWTPPGQGTDTQYFGPGTRLTVL.

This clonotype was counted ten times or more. The CDR3 sequence: CASSSRWRQPQHF. The CDR3, as DNA: TGTGCCAGCAGTTCAAGGTGGCGTCAGCCCCAGCATTTT. V and J are TRBV12-3 or TRBV12-4 and TRBJ1-5, with D unclear. The CDR3 length is 13 residues. The germline V and J ends were trimmed by 4 bases and 6 bases, with 10 bases remaining between them.

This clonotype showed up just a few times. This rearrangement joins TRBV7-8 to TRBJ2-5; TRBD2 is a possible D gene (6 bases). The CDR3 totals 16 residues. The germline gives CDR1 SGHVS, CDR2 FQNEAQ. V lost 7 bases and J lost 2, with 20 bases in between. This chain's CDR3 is CASKPWGRRGQETQYF. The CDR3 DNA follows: TGTGCCAGCAAACCGTGGGGGAGGAGGGGTCAAGAGACCCAGTACTTC.